The 11 T cell receptor beta chains in this list originate from one sample, sequenced in a study of cytomegalovirus exposure and HLA in healthy donors. Both 60 Vbeta primers and 13 Jbeta primers went into the PCR. The table came from immunoSEQ multiplex PCR; TCRdb's copy has only in-frame clones and leaves some out. Of some 130,000 clones listed, over 70% are singletons. The sequencing input was PBMCs. The origin of the receptors is a man in his thirties or forties in good health and CMV-seronegative.

V is TRBV6-1 and J is TRBJ2-7, with D possibly matching TRBD1 (6 bases). Between the trimmed V and J ends, which lost 4 bases and 3 bases, there was a span of 10 bases. The CDR3 has 13 amino acids. In germline, CDR1 is MNHNS, CDR2 SASEGT. CDR3 loop: CASSVEGGYEQYF. The CDR3 DNA reads TGTGCCAGCAGTGTGGAAGGGGGCTACGAGCAGTACTTC.

The chain joins TRBV25-1 to TRBJ1-2; D is undetermined. Trimming shortened V by 2 bases and J by 2 bases, and 6 bases separated the two germline ends. This CDR3 comprises 13 residues. Germline CDR1 is MGHDK and CDR2 is SYGVNS. CDR3: CASSEDWNYGYTF. In nucleotides, the CDR3 is TGTGCCAGCAGTGAAGACTGGAACTATGGCTACACCTTC.

The V call is TRBV4-1, the J call TRBJ2-5; TRBD2 matches 7 bases. The better agreement between TRBJ2-7 and the DNA end casts doubt on the J call. This CDR3 has 15 residues. From germline, CDR1 is MGHRA and CDR2 YSYEKL. CDR3 sequence: CASTREAGVPYEQYF. CDR3 coding DNA: TGCGCCAGCACCCGGGAGGCGGGGGTTCCCTACGAGCAGTACTTC.

The rearrangement uses TRBV11-2 and TRBJ2-7; D is ambiguous. Germline V gene data show CDR1 as SGHAT and CDR2 as FQNNGV. This CDR3 comprises 15 residues. V lost 1 base to trimming and J lost 3 bases, with 13 bases between them. CDR3 residues: CASSLGAPPGYEQYF. CDR3 DNA: TGTGCCAGCAGCTTAGGCGCTCCTCCAGGCTACGAGCAGTACTTC.

The rearrangement links TRBV6-5 to TRBJ1-3, with 7 bases matching TRBD1. The CDR3 totals 15 residues. V was pared by 5 bases and J by 6 bases, with 10 bases of the junction left unmatched. Germline V lookup: CDR1 MNHEY, CDR2 SVGAGI. CDR3 residues: CASSPLGTDINTIYF. In nucleotides, the CDR3 is TGTGCCAGCAGTCCCCTGGGGACAGATATAAACACCATATATTTT.

This chain uses TRBV2 with TRBJ2-7; no clear D. Germline V gene sequence: CDR1 SNHLY, CDR2 FYNNEI. Trimming took 4 bases from V and 11 from J, leaving 12 bases between them. This CDR3 is 11 amino acids long. The CDR3 DNA follows: TGTGCCAGCAGTGTAGTCTCTATAGAGTACTTC. Its translation is CASSVVSIEYF. The whole variable domain, filled in from reference TRBV2 and TRBJ2-7, reads EPEVTQTPSHQVTQMGQEVILRCVPISNHLYFYWYRQILGQKVEFLVSFYNNEISEKSEIFDDQFSVERPDGSNFTLKIRSTKLEDSAMYFCASSVVSIEYFGPGTRLTVT.

V gene TRBV6-1 combines with J gene TRBJ1-1; TRBD1 is a possible D gene (5 bases). The germline gives CDR1 MNHNS, CDR2 SASEGT. Trimming cost V 0 bases and J 8 bases, with 16 bases left between them. The CDR3 runs to 15 residues. CDR3 residues: CASSEAGQGRNEAFF. In nucleotides, the CDR3 is TGTGCCAGCAGTGAAGCGGGGCAGGGAAGGAACGAAGCTTTCTTT.

The V gene is TRBV15, the J gene TRBJ2-2, with D perhaps matching TRBD2 (5 bases). Deletions cut 3 bases from V and 8 bases from J, with 13 bases between. CDR3 size: 14 residues. Germline V gene sequence: CDR1 LNHNV, CDR2 YYDKDF (reference sequence). The CDR3 reads CATSRTRGSGELFF. The CDR3 nucleotides are TGTGCCACCAGCAGGACTCGCGGGTCTGGGGAGCTGTTTTTT.

The genes are TRBV5-6 and TRBJ2-7; TRBD2 agrees at 10 bases. The ends lost 6 bases at V and 6 bases at J; junction bases unmatched: 12. Germline loops: CDR1 SGHDT, CDR2 YYEEEE. The CDR3 length is 15 residues. CDR3 DNA sequence: TGTGCCAGCAACCAAAGGACTAGCGGAAGGCTCGAGCAGTACTTC. Its protein is CASNQRTSGRLEQYF. Together with reference TRBV5-6 and TRBJ2-7, the CDR3 gives the full variable domain: DAGVTQSPTHLIKTRGQQVTLRCSPKSGHDTVSWYQQALGQGPQFIFQYYEEEERQRGNFPDRFSGHQFPNYSSELNVNALLLGDSALYLCASNQRTSGRLEQYFGPGTRLTVT.

The V and J genes are TRBV6-5 and TRBJ2-5, with 7 bases aligning to TRBD2. The last part of the DNA fits TRBJ2-7 better; the J call may be wrong. The CDR3 is made up of 15 amino acids. Germline CDR1 is MNHEY and CDR2 is SVGAGI. The chain's CDR3 is CASNPVGGGFYEQYF. The DNA for the CDR3 is TGTGCCAGCAACCCAGTTGGGGGGGGTTTCTACGAGCAGTACTTC.

V and J are TRBV9 and TRBJ2-3; TRBD2 is a possible D gene (6 bases). Trimming pared 3 bases from V and 2 bases from J, leaving 13 bases between. CDR3 size: 15 residues. The germline V gene encodes CDR1 SGDLS and CDR2 YYNGEE. The CDR3 coding sequence is TGTGCCAGCAGCGCATCGGGACTCTCCACAGATACGCAGTATTTT. Translation gives CASSASGLSTDTQYF.